The entry below describes one T cell receptor beta chain. Its cognate antigen is unknown. One junction end disagrees with the germline gene, perhaps due to a read error. Reverse transcribed after extraction, RNA yielded cDNA as the sequencing template. Produced via immunoSEQ multiplex PCR; TCRdb's table is partial and in-frame only. The sample holds fewer than 200,000 clones, about 61% seen once. The data stem from a study of CD8+ T cells in alopecia areata. About the research overall: Patients received oral tofacitinib, 5 to 10 mg twice daily, for moderate-to-severe alopecia areata.

Treatment defined: oral pan-JAK inhibitor, 5-10 mg twice daily. Study-level results: Scalp samples also yield sequences of resident alphabeta T cells from normal skin.

Germline CDR1 and CDR2: MNHNS and SASEGT. The CDR3 contains 14 residues. This clonotype originated in a human donor with alopecia areata. The sample here was CD4+ T cells sorted from blood, taken at approximately week 55, from a patient treated with tofacitinib. This chain links TRBV6-1 with TRBJ2-6, with D maybe TRBD1 (5 bases). CDR3 region: CAISQTAGANVLTF. Written as DNA, the CDR3 is TGTGCCATCAGTCAGACAGCTGGGGCCAACGTCCTGACTTTC.